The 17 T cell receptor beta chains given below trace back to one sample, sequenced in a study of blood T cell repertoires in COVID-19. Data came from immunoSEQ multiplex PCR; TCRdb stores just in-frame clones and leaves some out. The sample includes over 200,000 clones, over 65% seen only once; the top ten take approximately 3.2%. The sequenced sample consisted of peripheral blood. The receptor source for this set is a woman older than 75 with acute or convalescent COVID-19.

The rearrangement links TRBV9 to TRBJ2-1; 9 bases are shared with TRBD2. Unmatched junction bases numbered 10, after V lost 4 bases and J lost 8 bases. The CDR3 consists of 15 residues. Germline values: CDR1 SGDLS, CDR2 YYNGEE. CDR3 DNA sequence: TGTGCCAGCAGCAAAGAAGGGACTAGCCGGCATGAGCAGTTCTTC. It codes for CASSKEGTSRHEQFF.

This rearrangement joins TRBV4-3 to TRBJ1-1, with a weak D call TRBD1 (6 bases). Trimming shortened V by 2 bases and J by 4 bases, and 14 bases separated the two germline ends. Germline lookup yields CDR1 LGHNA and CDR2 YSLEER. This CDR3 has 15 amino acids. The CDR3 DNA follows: TGCGCCAGCAGCCAACAACAGGGCAGTGGCACTGAAGCTTTCTTT. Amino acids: CASSQQQGSGTEAFF.

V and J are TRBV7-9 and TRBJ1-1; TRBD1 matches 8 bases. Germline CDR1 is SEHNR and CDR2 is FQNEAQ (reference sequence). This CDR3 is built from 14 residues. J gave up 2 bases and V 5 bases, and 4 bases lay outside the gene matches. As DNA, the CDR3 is TGTGCCAGCAGCCAACAGGGGGTTAACACTGAAGCTTTCTTT. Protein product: CASSQQGVNTEAFF.

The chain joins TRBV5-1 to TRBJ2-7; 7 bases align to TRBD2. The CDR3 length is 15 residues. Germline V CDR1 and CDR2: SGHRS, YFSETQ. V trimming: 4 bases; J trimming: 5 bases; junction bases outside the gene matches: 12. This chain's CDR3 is CASSVTGGSYDEQYF. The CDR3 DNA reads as TGCGCCAGCAGCGTTACCGGCGGGAGTTACGACGAGCAGTACTTC. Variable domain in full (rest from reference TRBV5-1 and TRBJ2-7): KAGVTQTPRYLIKTRGQQVTLSCSPISGHRSVSWYQQTPGQGLQFLFEYFSETQRNKGNFPGRFSGRQFSNSRSEMNVSTLELGDSALYLCASSVTGGSYDEQYFGPGTRLTVT.

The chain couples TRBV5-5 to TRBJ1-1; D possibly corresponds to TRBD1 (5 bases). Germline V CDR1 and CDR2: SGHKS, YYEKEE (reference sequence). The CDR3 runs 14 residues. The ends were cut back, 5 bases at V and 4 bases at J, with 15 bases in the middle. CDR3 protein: CASSPLGGSTEAFF. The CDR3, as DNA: TGTGCCAGCAGTCCCCTTGGGGGGAGCACTGAAGCTTTCTTT.

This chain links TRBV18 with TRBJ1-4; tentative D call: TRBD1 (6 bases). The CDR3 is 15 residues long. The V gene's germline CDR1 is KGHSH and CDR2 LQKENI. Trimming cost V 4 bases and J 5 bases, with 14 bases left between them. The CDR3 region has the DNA TGTGCCAGCTCACTCGGACAGCCCCCGAATGAAAAACTGTTTTTT. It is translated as CASSLGQPPNEKLFF.

CDR3 amino acids: CASSYSLAGGRNEQFF. In nucleotides, the CDR3 is TGTGCCAGCAGTTACTCGCTAGCGGGGGGGCGGAATGAGCAGTTCTTC. The gene calls are TRBV6-5 and TRBJ2-1, with 12 bases that match TRBD2. Germline trimming cut 0 bases from V and 7 bases from J; bases unmatched to any gene: 4. Germline CDR1 is MNHEY and CDR2 is SVGAGI. CDR3 length: 16 residues.

CDR3 DNA sequence: TGTGCCAGCAGCGGTTGGACAGGGGGCTCAGATAATTCACCCCTCCACTTT. It specifies CASSGWTGGSDNSPLHF. The V gene is TRBV5-6, the J gene TRBJ1-6, with TRBD1 matching over 11 bases. The ends lost 4 bases at V and 5 bases at J; junction bases unmatched: 8. The CDR3 spans 17 residues. Germline assignment: CDR1 SGHDT and CDR2 YYEEEE. Filled out from reference TRBV5-6 and TRBJ1-6, the complete variable domain reads DAGVTQSPTHLIKTRGQQVTLRCSPKSGHDTVSWYQQALGQGPQFIFQYYEEEERQRGNFPDRFSGHQFPNYSSELNVNALLLGDSALYLCASSGWTGGSDNSPLHFGNGTRLTVT.

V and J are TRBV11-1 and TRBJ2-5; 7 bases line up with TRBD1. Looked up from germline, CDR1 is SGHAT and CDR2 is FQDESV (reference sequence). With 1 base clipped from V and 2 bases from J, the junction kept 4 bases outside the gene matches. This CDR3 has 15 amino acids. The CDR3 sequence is CASSLGNRGQETQYF. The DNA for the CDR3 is TGTGCCAGCAGCTTAGGGAACAGGGGTCAAGAGACCCAGTACTTC.

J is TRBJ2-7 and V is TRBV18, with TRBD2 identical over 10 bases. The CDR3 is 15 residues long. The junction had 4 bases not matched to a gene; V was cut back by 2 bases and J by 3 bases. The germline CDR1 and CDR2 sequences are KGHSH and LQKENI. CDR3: CASSPNPSGSYEQYF. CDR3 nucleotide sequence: TGTGCCAGCTCACCAAACCCTAGCGGGAGCTACGAGCAGTACTTC.

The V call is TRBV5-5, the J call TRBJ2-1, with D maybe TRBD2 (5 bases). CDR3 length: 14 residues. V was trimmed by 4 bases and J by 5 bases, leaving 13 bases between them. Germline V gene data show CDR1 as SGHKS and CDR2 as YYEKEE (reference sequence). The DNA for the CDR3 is TGTGCCAGCAGCCCGAGAGCGGATGACAATGAGCAGTTCTTC. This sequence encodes CASSPRADDNEQFF.

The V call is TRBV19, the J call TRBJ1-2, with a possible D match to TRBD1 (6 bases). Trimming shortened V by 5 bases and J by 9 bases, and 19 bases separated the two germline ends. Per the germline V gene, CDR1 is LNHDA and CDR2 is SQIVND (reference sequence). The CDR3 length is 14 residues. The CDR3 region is CASSQGQLPSRYTF. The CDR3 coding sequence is TGTGCCAGTAGTCAAGGACAGCTTCCATCTCGCTACACCTTC.

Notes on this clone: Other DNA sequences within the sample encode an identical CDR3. The CDR3 loop is CASSLAGTDTQYF. The CDR3 bases are TGTGCCAGCAGCTTGGCAGGCACAGATACGCAGTATTTT. The V call is TRBV11-2, the J call TRBJ2-3, with D hard to call. The CDR3 contains 13 residues. CDR1 and CDR2 from the germline V gene are SGHAT and FQNNGV. V lost 3 bases to trimming and J lost 1 base, with 5 bases between them.

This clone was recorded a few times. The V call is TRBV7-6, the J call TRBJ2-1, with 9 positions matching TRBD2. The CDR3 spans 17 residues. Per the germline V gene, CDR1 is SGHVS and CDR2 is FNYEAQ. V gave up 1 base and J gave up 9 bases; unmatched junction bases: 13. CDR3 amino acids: CASSLGVAGAAWGEQFF. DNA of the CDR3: TGTGCCAGCAGCTTAGGAGTAGCGGGGGCTGCCTGGGGTGAGCAGTTCTTC.

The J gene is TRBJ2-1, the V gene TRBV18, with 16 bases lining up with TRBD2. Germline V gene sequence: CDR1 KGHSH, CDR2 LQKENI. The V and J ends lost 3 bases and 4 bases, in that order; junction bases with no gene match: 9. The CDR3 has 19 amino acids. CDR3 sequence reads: CASSPQGLAGGPHYNEQFF. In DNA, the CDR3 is TGTGCCAGCTCACCCCAGGGACTAGCGGGAGGGCCCCATTACAATGAGCAGTTCTTC.

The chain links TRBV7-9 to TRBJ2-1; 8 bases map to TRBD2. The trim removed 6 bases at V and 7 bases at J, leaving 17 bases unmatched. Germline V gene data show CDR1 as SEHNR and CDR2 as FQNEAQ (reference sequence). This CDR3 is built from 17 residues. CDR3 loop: CASRRLNRAGAGNEQFF. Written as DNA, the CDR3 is TGTGCCAGCAGACGCCTTAACCGAGCGGGAGCTGGAAATGAGCAGTTCTTC.

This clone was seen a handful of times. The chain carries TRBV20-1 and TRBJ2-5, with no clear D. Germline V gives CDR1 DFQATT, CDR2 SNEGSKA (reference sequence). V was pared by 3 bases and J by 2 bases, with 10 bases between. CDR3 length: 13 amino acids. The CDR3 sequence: CSASKQRQETQYF. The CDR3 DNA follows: TGCAGTGCTAGTAAACAGAGACAAGAGACCCAGTACTTC.